This T cell receptor beta chain is from a study of glioma-infiltrating T cells after dendritic cell vaccination. Whole-study context: Between about 2003 and 2013, patients got autologous tumor lysate-pulsed dendritic cell vaccines. Study-level results: Estimated pretreatment TIL content predicted outcome after dendritic cell vaccination. Higher TCR clonality did not directly relate to longer survival.

The assay was immunoSEQ multiplex PCR, and TCRdb's table has in-frame clones only and misses some. The sample shows 90,000 to 110,000 clones, 90% of them seen only once. The germline gives CDR1 SNHLY, CDR2 FYNNEI. The CDR3 is made up of 15 amino acids. Trimming took off 3 bases at V and 2 bases at J, with 11 bases between the two ends. A remark on this clone: Its target is unknown.

Time point denoted: after dendritic cell vaccination, including at tumor progression/relapse. Blood PBMC samples: pre-vaccination, two weeks post third vaccination, and at tumor progression. This sequence joins TRBV2 and TRBJ1-5, with a tentative D call TRBD1 (6 bases). This TCR derives from a human donor with glioblastoma. This material consisted of blood, taken after dendritic cell vaccination. CDR3 amino acids: CASSDSRGGNQPQHF. DNA for the CDR3: TGTGCCAGCAGTGATAGCAGGGGCGGCAATCAGCCCCAGCATTTT.